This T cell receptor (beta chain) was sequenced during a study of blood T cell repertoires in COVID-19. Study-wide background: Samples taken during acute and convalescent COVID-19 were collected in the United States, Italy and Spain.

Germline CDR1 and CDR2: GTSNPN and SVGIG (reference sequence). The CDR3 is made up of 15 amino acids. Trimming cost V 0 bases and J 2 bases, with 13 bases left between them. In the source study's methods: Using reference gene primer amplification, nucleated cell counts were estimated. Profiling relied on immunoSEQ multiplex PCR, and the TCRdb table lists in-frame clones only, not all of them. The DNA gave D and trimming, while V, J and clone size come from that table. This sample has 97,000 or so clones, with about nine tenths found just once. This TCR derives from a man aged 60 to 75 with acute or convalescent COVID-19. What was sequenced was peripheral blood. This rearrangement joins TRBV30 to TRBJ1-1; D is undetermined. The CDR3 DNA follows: TGTGCCTGGAGTGTGAAACGAGGATTTAACACTGAAGCTTTCTTT. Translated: CAWSVKRGFNTEAFF.